This is a list of T cell receptor beta chains from one sample in a study of low-dose radiotherapy and immunotherapy resistance in tumors. A single record per CDR3 protein comes from TCRdb applying MiXCR to the reads. The sample has around 100,000 distinct CDR3 sequences, 20% to 25% seen once. The sequenced sample was PBMCs, obtained after low-dose radiotherapy plus immunotherapy. The origin of the receptors is a female donor with ovarian cancer. Each CDR3 is given with its conserved first and last residue. D genes are given only for firm matches. Where a row states a size, it is once, few, many or the class of an expanded clone; other rows omit it.

TRBV19	many	TRBJ2-3	.	CASSIAFRLTDTQYF	TGTGCCAGTAGTATAGCGTTCCGCCTCACAGATACGCAGTATTTT
TRBV2	.	TRBJ2-1	TRBD1	CASSKSPGQNEQFF	TGTGCCAGCAGTAAGAGTCCGGGACAGAATGAGCAGTTCTTC
TRBV5-1	many	TRBJ1-1	.	CASSPSTGTEAFF	TGCGCCAGCAGCCCCTCGACCGGTACTGAAGCTTTCTTT
TRBV6-1	many	TRBJ2-7	.	CASGQVEQYF	TGTGCCAGCGGCCAAGTAGAGCAGTACTTC
TRBV2	many	TRBJ2-2	TRBD2	CASSHPVRGGQNTGELFF	TGTGCCAGCAGCCACCCTGTCCGGGGGGGCCAGAACACCGGGGAGCTGTTTTTT
TRBV12-3/TRBV12-4	many	TRBJ1-2	.	CASSQASYRTYGYTF	TGTGCCAGCAGCCAAGCCTCCTACAGGACCTATGGCTACACCTTC
TRBV5-1	.	TRBJ2-5	TRBD2	CASSPASGQETQYF	TGCGCCAGCAGCCCCGCTAGCGGTCAAGAGACCCAGTACTTC
TRBV21-1	.	TRBJ2-1	.	CASSKPLTSGRGPNEQFF	TGTGCCAGCAGCAAACCTCTGACTAGCGGGAGGGGGCCCAATGAGCAGTTCTTC
TRBV24-1	.	TRBJ2-1	.	CATSDSHNPEQFF	TGTGCCACCAGTGATTCACATAACCCTGAGCAGTTCTTC
TRBV6-2/TRBV6-3	many	TRBJ2-3	TRBD1	CASRPSLRRGQVTDTQYF	TGTGCCAGCAGACCATCTCTTAGGAGGGGACAGGTAACAGATACGCAGTATTTT
TRBV15	.	TRBJ2-1	.	CATSVHPTGEQFF	TGTGCCACCAGCGTACACCCCACTGGGGAGCAGTTCTTC
TRBV4-1	few	TRBJ1-5	TRBD1	CASSPTRGNNQPQHF	TGCGCCAGCAGCCCAACCAGGGGGAACAATCAGCCCCAGCATTTT
TRBV28	many	TRBJ1-6	.	CASSPYGLGNSPLHF	TGTGCCAGCAGCCCTTATGGGCTCGGCAATTCACCCCTCCACTTT
TRBV6-6	.	TRBJ2-3	TRBD1	CASSNRQGPGTDTQYF	TGTGCCAGCAGTAACAGACAGGGTCCGGGCACAGATACGCAGTATTTT
TRBV18	many	TRBJ2-1	.	CASSSTQGPAYNEQFF	TGTGCCAGCTCATCCACACAGGGACCCGCCTACAATGAGCAGTTCTTC
TRBV27	few	TRBJ2-1	.	CASSSGAGNEQFF	TGTGCCAGCAGTTCGGGGGCCGGCAATGAGCAGTTCTTC
TRBV29-1	many	TRBJ2-6	.	CSVSPGASSGANVLTF	TGCAGCGTCTCCCCCGGGGCCAGCTCTGGGGCCAACGTCCTGACTTTC
TRBV18	many	TRBJ1-5	.	CASSPPQNQPQHF	TGTGCCAGCTCACCCCCCCAGAATCAGCCCCAGCATTTT
TRBV19	many	TRBJ2-2	.	CASSIRESRIGGELFF	TGTGCCAGTAGTATTCGGGAGTCCCGGATTGGGGGGGAGCTGTTTTTT
TRBV5-1	few	TRBJ2-2	.	CASSFSNANTGELFF	TGCGCCAGCTCCTTCAGTAACGCGAACACCGGGGAGCTGTTTTTT
TRBV6-6	many	TRBJ2-2	.	CASTGASNTGELFF	TGTGCCAGCACGGGGGCCTCGAACACCGGGGAGCTGTTTTTT
TRBV6-6	many	TRBJ2-7	TRBD2	CASRTSGNSYEQYF	TGTGCCAGCAGAACTAGCGGGAACTCCTACGAGCAGTACTTC
TRBV12-3/TRBV12-4	many	TRBJ1-2	.	CASSLGAGYTF	TGTGCCAGCAGTTTAGGGGCTGGCTACACCTTC
TRBV15	many	TRBJ1-2	TRBD1	CATSTRTTGAGYTF	TGTGCCACCAGCACAAGAACCACAGGGGCTGGCTACACCTTC
TRBV7-2	once	TRBJ1-1	.	CASSPTAEAFF	TGTGCCAGCAGCCCCACGGCTGAAGCTTTCTTT
TRBV5-5	.	TRBJ2-1	TRBD1	CASSPWVTGQGGNEQFF	TGTGCCAGCAGCCCCTGGGTTACGGGACAGGGAGGGAATGAGCAGTTCTTC
TRBV7-8	many	TRBJ2-7	.	CASSLGVATYEQYF	TGTGCCAGCAGCTTAGGGGTAGCTACCTACGAGCAGTACTTC
TRBV27	.	TRBJ1-6	TRBD1	CASSLAGGNSPLHF	TGTGCCAGCAGTTTAGCAGGGGGTAATTCACCCCTCCACTTT
TRBV20-1	.	TRBJ2-5	TRBD2	CSASGTSGGIQETQYF	TGCAGTGCTTCCGGGACTAGCGGGGGTATCCAAGAGACCCAGTACTTC
TRBV19	many	TRBJ2-3	.	CASSMAPKSTDTQYF	TGTGCCAGTAGTATGGCCCCTAAAAGCACAGATACGCAGTATTTT
TRBV20-1	few	TRBJ2-5	.	CSARDIQTQYF	TGCAGTGCTAGAGATATACAGACCCAGTACTTC
TRBV12-3/TRBV12-4	many	TRBJ2-5	.	CASRSSGTQYF	TGTGCCAGCAGGTCATCGGGGACCCAGTACTTC
TRBV19	many	TRBJ2-5	.	CASSMQALAGETQYF	TGTGCCAGTAGTATGCAGGCCCTAGCTGGCGAGACCCAGTACTTC
TRBV2	many	TRBJ1-6	.	CASSEEGRQGYSPLHF	TGTGCCAGCAGTGAAGAGGGCCGGCAGGGGTATTCACCCCTCCACTTT
TRBV5-4	few	TRBJ2-3	TRBD2	CASSYFWGRAMADTQYF	TGTGCCAGCAGCTACTTTTGGGGGAGGGCGATGGCAGATACGCAGTATTTT
TRBV27	many	TRBJ2-2	.	CASSFRLGGTGELFF	TGTGCCAGCAGTTTCCGTCTAGGAGGAACCGGGGAGCTGTTTTTT
TRBV6-2/TRBV6-3	many	TRBJ2-1	.	CASSYSLGAAGSKVQNEQFF	TGTGCCAGCAGTTACTCTTTGGGGGCAGCCGGGAGCAAAGTACAGAATGAGCAGTTCTTC
TRBV7-2	many	TRBJ2-1	.	CASSKRSGGPSYNEQFF	TGTGCCAGCAGCAAGAGATCCGGGGGGCCCTCCTACAATGAGCAGTTCTTC
TRBV30	.	TRBJ1-5	.	CAWRETGAGNQPQHF	TGTGCCTGGAGAGAGACTGGGGCCGGGAATCAGCCCCAGCATTTT
TRBV7-2	.	TRBJ2-7	TRBD2	CASSLGTSGRQYF	TGTGCCAGCAGCCTCGGGACTAGCGGGAGGCAGTACTTC
TRBV12-3/TRBV12-4	many	TRBJ1-2	TRBD1	CASSFPTGGKVGGYTF	TGTGCCAGCAGTTTCCCCACAGGGGGCAAAGTCGGGGGCTACACCTTC
TRBV6-8	many	TRBJ2-6	TRBD1	CASSEGTGGSGANVLTF	TGTGCCAGCAGTGAAGGGACAGGGGGATCTGGGGCCAACGTCCTGACTTTC
TRBV4-2	many	TRBJ2-7	TRBD2	CASSQPLAGGLHEQYF	TGTGCCAGCAGCCAACCCTTAGCGGGAGGGCTTCACGAGCAGTACTTC
TRBV24-1	many	TRBJ2-7	.	CATSDPGREDEQYF	TGTGCCACCAGTGATCCGGGCAGGGAGGACGAGCAGTACTTC
TRBV3-1	medium-sized	TRBJ2-1	TRBD1	CASSLQGSNNNEQFF	TGTGCCAGCAGTTTACAGGGGAGCAACAACAATGAGCAGTTCTTC
TRBV24-1	.	TRBJ1-2	.	CATSGLRGGYTF	TGTGCCACCAGTGGCCTCAGGGGTGGCTACACCTTC
TRBV5-6	medium-sized	TRBJ2-1	TRBD2	CASSEVRGVAGGGNEQFF	TGTGCCAGCAGCGAGGTGCGGGGCGTAGCGGGGGGGGGGAATGAGCAGTTCTTC
TRBV5-4	many	TRBJ2-5	TRBD2	CASSTELAGVSETQYF	TGTGCCAGCAGCACTGAACTAGCGGGAGTATCAGAGACCCAGTACTTC
TRBV6-1	many	TRBJ1-2	.	CASSEDGSGHGYTF	TGTGCCAGCAGTGAAGACGGGTCAGGCCATGGCTACACCTTC